This record covers a single T cell receptor (beta chain). Germline values: CDR1 SGHRS, CDR2 YFSETQ. The V and J ends lost 0 bases and 2 bases, in that order; junction bases with no gene match: 2. CDR3 length: 15 amino acids. Time point here: pretreatment peripheral blood. The sample originates from a study of PD-L1 blockade in urothelial cancer. Overall study: Male sex and bladder-origin urothelial cancer characterized about 85% of the roughly 30 patients. Reported median T cell count for blood samples was about 150,000.

In each PCR, synthetic TCR analog templates were spiked in. Libraries were prepared by immunoSEQ multiplex PCR; TCRdb keeps only in-frame clonotypes and omits some of them. The data show about 50,000 clones, 60% to 85% seen once. The clonotype comes from a man aged 65 to 85 with urothelial cancer. The sample in question was PBMCs, obtained around atezolizumab (anti-PD-L1) treatment. The V call is TRBV5-1, the J call TRBJ2-1; 7 nucleotides line up with TRBD2. As DNA, the CDR3 is TGCGCCAGCAGCTTGGGGGGGAGGGCCTACAATGAGCAGTTCTTC. Encoded protein: CASSLGGRAYNEQFF. The full variable domain, in which reference TRBV5-1 and TRBJ2-1 provide the parts outside the CDR3, is KAGVTQTPRYLIKTRGQQVTLSCSPISGHRSVSWYQQTPGQGLQFLFEYFSETQRNKGNFPGRFSGRQFSNSRSEMNVSTLELGDSALYLCASSLGGRAYNEQFFGPGTRLTVL.